The 19 T cell receptor beta chains in this list originate from one sample, sequenced in a study of blood T cell repertoires in COVID-19. Profiled with immunoSEQ multiplex PCR; TCRdb holds only in-frame clones, not every one. The sample lists 60,000 to 70,000 clones, 91% occurring once. Sequencing was performed on peripheral blood. The receptor set was obtained from a human donor with active COVID-19. The donor label of this sample is uncertain.

This chain connects TRBV6-6 to TRBJ2-7; D possibly corresponds to TRBD2 (7 bases). Trimming took off 10 bases at V and 3 bases at J, with 19 bases between the two ends. Looked up from germline, CDR1 is MNHNY and CDR2 is SVGAGI (reference sequence). The CDR3 has 14 amino acids. CDR3 sequence: CATRRGAQSYEQYF. The CDR3 nucleotides read TGTGCCACCCGACGGGGGGCTCAGAGCTACGAGCAGTACTTC.

This chain joins TRBV7-3 and TRBJ2-1; TRBD2 matches at 8 bases. The J segment lost 4 bases and the V segment lost 1 base, leaving 3 bases of the junction unmatched. The germline V gene has CDR1 SGHTA and CDR2 FQGTGA. The CDR3 extends over 15 amino acids. DNA for the CDR3: TGTGCCAGCAGCTTAAGGATAGCGGGGTACAATGAGCAGTTCTTC. This gives the protein CASSLRIAGYNEQFF.

This chain uses TRBV7-2 with TRBJ2-1; 8 bases fit TRBD2. Trimming cost V 5 bases and J 2 bases; bases outside gene matches: 5. CDR3 length: 15 residues. Germline CDR1 and CDR2: SGHTA and FQGNSA. The CDR3 coding sequence is TGTGCCAGCAGCCCCGTCGGGAGGGCCTACAATGAGCAGTTCTTC. This encodes CASSPVGRAYNEQFF.

The gene calls are TRBV6-1 and TRBJ2-3; 12 bases are shared with TRBD2. This CDR3 region has 14 residues. Germline V gene data show CDR1 as MNHNS and CDR2 as SASEGT. V lost 1 base and J lost 7; bases outside the gene matches: 0. The CDR3 loop is CASSEGTSGNTQYF. CDR3 sequence (DNA): TGTGCCAGCAGTGAAGGGACTAGCGGGAATACGCAGTATTTT.

CDR3 bases: TGTGCCAGTGTGATCGATTTGTTCGCGGAGACCCAGTACTTC. Residues: CASVIDLFAETQYF. The gene calls are TRBV6-5 and TRBJ2-5, with D uncertain. This CDR3 has 14 residues. V shed 9 bases and J shed 5 bases, with 19 bases lying between them. CDR1 MNHEY and CDR2 SVGAGI come from the germline V gene.

The chain has TRBV28 and TRBJ2-7, with 8 bases matching TRBD2. CDR3 size: 14 residues. Germline V CDR1 and CDR2: MDHEN, SYDVKM. V shed 4 bases and J 5 bases; nucleotides not matched to a gene: 7. The CDR3 sequence: CASSYRGGPNEQYF. The CDR3 DNA follows: TGTGCCAGCAGTTACCGGGGGGGACCGAACGAGCAGTACTTC.

The chain combines TRBV2 with TRBJ1-1; D is possibly TRBD1 (5 bases). The CDR3 loop spans 12 amino acids. The germline V and J ends were trimmed by 5 bases and 5 bases, with 9 bases remaining between them. Germline CDR1 and CDR2: SNHLY and FYNNEI. CDR3 DNA sequence: TGTGCCAGCAGTCAGGGCGCGACTGAAGCTTTCTTT. Protein: CASSQGATEAFF.

CDR3 in DNA: TGTGCCAGCAGTTTAGGAAGGTCGGGGGTTTACAATGAGCAGTTCTTC. This translates into CASSLGRSGVYNEQFF. V usage is TRBV28 and J usage is TRBJ2-1, with TRBD2 as a possible D gene (6 bases). Germline V gives CDR1 MDHEN, CDR2 SYDVKM. The CDR3 is 16 residues long. V lost 2 bases, J lost 4 bases, and 15 bases lay in between.

This chain connects TRBV28 to TRBJ2-7; TRBD1 aligns across 9 bases. The junction had 16 bases not matched to a gene; V was cut back by 5 bases and J by 5 bases. Germline CDR1 and CDR2: MDHEN and SYDVKM. CDR3 length: 17 residues. Written as DNA, the CDR3 is TGTGCCAGCAGTCTCTTGGACGGACAGGGGCGTAGGAACGAGCAGTACTTC. It is translated as CASSLLDGQGRRNEQYF.

The chain carries TRBV6-5 and TRBJ1-6, with 7 bases that match TRBD1. This CDR3 is built from 15 residues. In germline, CDR1 is MNHEY, CDR2 SVGAGI. With V trimmed by 6 bases and J by 7 bases, 9 bases remained unmatched. The CDR3 sequence: CASRNPTGDNSPLHF. The CDR3 DNA is TGTGCCAGCAGAAATCCTACAGGGGACAATTCACCCCTCCACTTT.

This clone was observed a few times. The chain employs TRBV5-4 and TRBJ2-7, with D perhaps TRBD1 (5 bases). The germline V and J ends were trimmed by 3 bases and 5 bases, with 9 bases remaining between them. CDR3 size: 12 residues. Germline V lookup: CDR1 SGHNT, CDR2 YYREEE (reference sequence). CDR3 region: CASSSGWDEQYF. As DNA, the CDR3 is TGTGCCAGCAGCTCAGGGTGGGACGAGCAGTACTTC.

The CDR3 loop reads CASSLAGGPTDTQYF. The DNA of the CDR3 is TGTGCCAGCAGCTTAGCGGGAGGTCCCACAGATACGCAGTATTTT. J is TRBJ2-3 and V is TRBV7-3; TRBD2 aligns across 8 bases. CDR1 and CDR2 (germline): SGHTA, FQGTGA. The CDR3 runs to 15 residues. V lost 2 bases to trimming and J lost 2 bases; unmatched junction nucleotides: 3.

The V gene is TRBV19, the J gene TRBJ1-5; no reliable D call. This CDR3 spans 14 amino acids. Germline V CDR1 and CDR2: LNHDA, SQIVND (reference sequence). V lost 5 bases and J lost 7, with 15 bases in between. The CDR3 DNA reads as TGTGCCAGTAGTCTCCTCGACACCAGGCAGCCCCAGCATTTT. This translates into CASSLLDTRQPQHF.

The genes are TRBV5-1 and TRBJ1-1; D perhaps matches TRBD1 (6 bases). Germline CDR1 and CDR2: SGHRS and YFSETQ. CDR3 length equals 14 residues. Trimming removed 4 bases from V and 1 base from J, with 11 bases in between. CDR3 sequence: CASSAGTPNTEAFF. The CDR3 region has the DNA TGCGCCAGCAGCGCCGGGACACCGAACACTGAAGCTTTCTTT.

The chain recombines TRBV19 with TRBJ2-2, with 7 bases fitting TRBD1. CDR1 LNHDA and CDR2 SQIVND come from the germline V gene (reference sequence). After removal of 5 bases from V and 5 bases from J, the junction contained 11 bases not matched to a gene. This CDR3 region has 16 residues. CDR3 sequence: CASSPQLTGRTGELFF. The DNA for the CDR3 is TGTGCCAGTAGTCCTCAACTGACAGGGCGGACCGGGGAGCTGTTTTTT. Full variable domain (rest looked up from reference TRBV19 and TRBJ2-2): DGGITQSPKYLFRKEGQNVTLSCEQNLNHDAMYWYRQDPGQGLRLIYYSQIVNDFQKGDIAEGYSVSREKKESFPLTVTSAQKNPTAFYLCASSPQLTGRTGELFFGEGSRLTVL.

The chain is built from TRBV5-1 and TRBJ2-7; D perhaps matches TRBD2 (6 bases). Germline V gene sequence: CDR1 SGHRS, CDR2 YFSETQ. V gave up 2 bases and J gave up 5 bases, with 14 bases separating them. CDR3 length equals 14 residues. The CDR3 bases are TGCGCCAGCAGCTTCGGGGGATGGAGTGACGAGCAGTACTTC. It codes for CASSFGGWSDEQYF.

This clone was counted once. This sequence joins TRBV5-6 and TRBJ2-5; TRBD2 agrees at 7 bases. Trimming took 1 base from V and 5 from J; bases not matched to a gene: 8. The germline CDR1 and CDR2 sequences are SGHDT and YYEEEE. This CDR3 comprises 15 residues. The CDR3 here is CASSLLAGEGETQYF. The CDR3 coding sequence is TGTGCCAGCAGCTTGCTTGCGGGAGAGGGGGAGACCCAGTACTTC.

This chain connects TRBV5-6 to TRBJ2-7; TRBD2 matches at 13 bases. V lost 1 base to trimming and J lost 2 bases; unmatched junction nucleotides: 3. Germline-derived CDR1 and CDR2 are SGHDT and YYEEEE. The CDR3 has 16 residues. The CDR3 DNA reads as TGTGCCAGCAGCTTGTTGGGGACTAGCGGGACCTACGAGCAGTACTTC. It encodes CASSLLGTSGTYEQYF.

The chain combines TRBV9 with TRBJ1-4, with no clear D. Deletions cut 4 bases from V and 4 bases from J, with 20 bases between. The germline gives CDR1 SGDLS, CDR2 YYNGEE. The CDR3 consists of 17 residues. In nucleotides, the CDR3 is TGTGCCAGCAGCTCTCGGGCCTCGGCGGGCCTTAATGAAAAACTGTTTTTT. Amino acids: CASSSRASAGLNEKLFF.